This passage covers 12 T cell receptor beta chains from one sample sequenced in a study of cytomegalovirus exposure and HLA in healthy donors. PCR primers comprised 60 Vbeta and 13 Jbeta primers. The repertoire was sequenced with immunoSEQ multiplex PCR; TCRdb's copy has only in-frame clones and lacks some. Its table records approximately 200,000 clones. Sequencing was performed on PBMCs. The origin of the receptors is a boy between 10 and 17 years old in good health and CMV-seronegative.

The genes are TRBV29-1 and TRBJ2-3; tentative D call: TRBD1 (6 bases). This CDR3 region has 13 residues. V was pared by 7 bases and J by 1 base, with 12 bases between. CDR1 and CDR2 (germline): SQVTM, ANQGSEA. In nucleotides, the CDR3 is TGCAGCGCCTACAGGGTCGGCACAGATACGCAGTATTTT. It yields the protein CSAYRVGTDTQYF.

This chain uses TRBV15 with TRBJ2-2; possible D gene TRBD2, 5 bases. The CDR3 spans 19 residues. Germline CDR1 is LNHNV and CDR2 is YYDKDF (reference sequence). Trimming stripped 2 bases from V and 7 bases from J, with 26 bases between. As DNA, the CDR3 is TGTGCCACCAGCAGATTCCCGCCGGTTGAGGAATGGGGAGACGGGGAGCTGTTTTTT. This gives the protein CATSRFPPVEEWGDGELFF.

This chain joins TRBV5-6 and TRBJ2-2; D might be TRBD1 (6 bases). Trimming shortened V by 4 bases and J by 6 bases, and 10 bases separated the two germline ends. Germline V lookup: CDR1 SGHDT, CDR2 YYEEEE. The length of the CDR3 is 13 residues. CDR3 nucleotides: TGTGCCAGCAGCGGGGGCCACGCCGGGGAGCTGTTTTTT. It is translated as CASSGGHAGELFF.

V gene TRBV9 combines with J gene TRBJ2-1; TRBD1 agrees at 8 bases. V lost 0 bases and J lost 1; bases outside the gene matches: 0. There are 15 residues in the CDR3. Germline V gene sequence: CDR1 SGDLS, CDR2 YYNGEE. CDR3 sequence (DNA): TGTGCCAGCAGCGTAGGGGACAGGTCCTACAATGAGCAGTTCTTC. Translating it yields CASSVGDRSYNEQFF.

CDR3 residues: CASSLGQQETQYF. The CDR3 DNA is TGTGCCAGCAGCTTAGGGCAGCAAGAGACCCAGTACTTC. The chain links TRBV7-3 to TRBJ2-5; D gene uncertain. CDR1 and CDR2 (germline): SGHTA, FQGTGA. Between the trimmed V and J ends, which lost 2 bases and 2 bases, there was a span of 6 bases. The CDR3 loop spans 13 amino acids.

The chain combines TRBV6-1 with TRBJ2-7; no reliable D call. Germline-derived CDR1 and CDR2 are MNHNS and SASEGT. The CDR3 contains 17 residues. Trimming left V 4 bases short and J 2 bases short, with 21 bases between. The CDR3 loop reads CASSVGKPLLSPYEQYF. CDR3 coding DNA: TGTGCCAGCAGTGTTGGTAAGCCGCTACTATCCCCCTACGAGCAGTACTTC.

J is TRBJ1-3 and V is TRBV5-4, with D maybe TRBD1 (6 bases). CDR3 length: 15 amino acids. CDR1 and CDR2 (germline): SGHNT, YYREEE (reference sequence). Trimming took 3 bases from V and 0 from J, leaving 10 bases between them. CDR3 nucleotide sequence: TGTGCCAGCAGCTCGGCGGGGGCCTCTGGAAACACCATATATTTT. It translates to CASSSAGASGNTIYF.

V and J are TRBV2 and TRBJ2-2; D possibly corresponds to TRBD1 (7 bases). V was trimmed by 8 bases and J by 3 bases, leaving 16 bases between them. The CDR3 sequence is 15 residues long. Germline CDR1 SNHLY, CDR2 FYNNEI. CDR3 region: CASGGGGDDTGELFF. CDR3 coding DNA: TGTGCCAGCGGTGGAGGGGGCGACGACACCGGGGAGCTGTTTTTT.

The V and J genes are TRBV9 and TRBJ1-3, with 8 bases matching TRBD1. Germline assignment: CDR1 SGDLS and CDR2 YYNGEE. The CDR3 covers 14 residues. The trim removed 4 bases at V and 2 bases at J, leaving 2 bases unmatched. CDR3 DNA: TGTGCCAGCAGCTCGGACAGGGCTGGAAACACCATATATTTT. Translated, it gives CASSSDRAGNTIYF. Together with reference TRBV9 and TRBJ1-3, the CDR3 gives the full variable domain: DSGVTQTPKHLITATGQRVTLRCSPRSGDLSVYWYQQSLDQGLQFLIQYYNGEERAKGNILERFSAQQFPDLHSELNLSSLELGDSALYFCASSSDRAGNTIYFGEGSWLTVV.

This rearrangement joins TRBV5-4 to TRBJ1-1, with 7 bases matching TRBD1. The J segment lost 0 bases and the V segment lost 3 bases, leaving 2 bases of the junction unmatched. Germline V gene sequence: CDR1 SGHNT, CDR2 YYREEE (reference sequence). The CDR3 length is 14 residues. This CDR3 reads CASSSGQLNTEAFF. CDR3 DNA sequence: TGTGCCAGCAGCTCGGGACAGCTGAACACTGAAGCTTTCTTT.

This rearrangement joins TRBV27 to TRBJ2-2, with a weak D call TRBD1 (6 bases). Per the germline V gene, CDR1 is MNHEY and CDR2 is SMNVEV (reference sequence). The CDR3 length is 14 residues. Trimming took off 2 bases at V and 3 bases at J, with 7 bases between the two ends. The CDR3 loop reads CASSLQGYTGELFF. Written as DNA, the CDR3 is TGTGCCAGCAGTTTACAGGGGTACACCGGGGAGCTGTTTTTT.

The rearrangement uses TRBV10-3 and TRBJ1-2; D gene unclear. Germline V gives CDR1 ENHRY, CDR2 SYGVKD. The CDR3 runs 13 residues. The V and J ends lost 2 bases and 1 base respectively, with 5 bases between them. The CDR3 bases are TGTGCCATCAGTGAGCGACATAACTATGGCTACACCTTC. Protein sequence: CAISERHNYGYTF.